A selection of T cell receptor beta chains follows, all from one sample in a study of blood T cell repertoires in COVID-19. Measured with immunoSEQ multiplex PCR; TCRdb has only the in-frame clones, and not every one. Among approximately 140,000 clones listed, roughly 88% were seen once. Sequences were obtained from peripheral blood. Receptor source: a man aged 60-69 years with active or convalescent COVID-19. Both conserved end residues are part of each CDR3. A D gene is named only where the DNA matches it firmly. Size tells how often a clone was seen (once, few, many) or the class of an expanded clone, and some rows leave it out.

V gene,clone size,J gene,D gene,CDR3 DNA,CDR3 protein
TRBV5-6,-,TRBJ2-3,TRBD1,TGTGCCAGCAGCCCGGGACAGGGGATAGATACGCAGTATTTT,CASSPGQGIDTQYF
TRBV28,-,TRBJ2-7,-,TGTGCCAGCAGTTTAACTTTCAGGTCGAGCGAGCAGTACTTC,CASSLTFRSSEQYF
TRBV7-2,-,TRBJ2-7,TRBD2,TGTGCCAGCAGCTTATATCCCCCTAGCGGGAGGTCAAGCTCCTACGAGCAGTACTTC,CASSLYPPSGRSSSYEQYF
TRBV6-5,-,TRBJ2-7,TRBD1,TGTGCCAGCAGTTTACGGACAGGGGGTTCCTACGAGCAGTACTTC,CASSLRTGGSYEQYF
TRBV30,-,TRBJ1-2,TRBD1,TGTGCCTGGAGTATAAGACTCCCGGGACAGGGGAGAGCTGGCTACACCTTC,CAWSIRLPGQGRAGYTF
TRBV9,-,TRBJ2-7,TRBD1,TGTGCCAGCAGCGTAGGGGCAGGGGGCTTCTACGAGCAGTACTTC,CASSVGAGGFYEQYF
TRBV5-1,-,TRBJ2-3,-,TGCGCCAGCAGCTTAGGCAGGGTAGGCACAGATACGCAGTATTTT,CASSLGRVGTDTQYF
TRBV18,-,TRBJ1-1,-,TGTGCCAGCTCACCGACGGGGGGGGCGAGGACTGAAGCTTTCTTT,CASSPTGGARTEAFF
TRBV5-5,-,TRBJ2-5,TRBD1,TGTGCCAGCAGCTTGGCCCGACAGGGAAAGACCCAGTACTTC,CASSLARQGKTQYF
TRBV19,-,TRBJ1-6,TRBD1,TGTGCCAGTAGTACGGACAGGGGAGATAATTCACCCCTCCACTTT,CASSTDRGDNSPLHF
TRBV6-5,-,TRBJ1-2,-,TGTGCCAGCAGTTTACAGATTTCTAACTATGGCTACACCTTC,CASSLQISNYGYTF
TRBV2,once,TRBJ2-7,-,TGTGCCAGCAGTCAACGGGAGAGGCGGGAGCAGTACTTC,CASSQRERREQYF